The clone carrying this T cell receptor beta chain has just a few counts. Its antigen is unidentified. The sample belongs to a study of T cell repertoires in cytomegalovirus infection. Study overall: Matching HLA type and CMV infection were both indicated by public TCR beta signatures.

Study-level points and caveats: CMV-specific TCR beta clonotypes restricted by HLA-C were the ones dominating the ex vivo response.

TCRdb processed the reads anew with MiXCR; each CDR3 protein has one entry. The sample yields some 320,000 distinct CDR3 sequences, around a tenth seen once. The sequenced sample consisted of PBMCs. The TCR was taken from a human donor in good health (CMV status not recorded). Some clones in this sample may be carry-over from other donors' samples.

The DNA of the CDR3 is TGTGCCAGCAGCGTGCCGGGACAAAGCTACAATGAGCAGTTCTTC. Translation: CASSVPGQSYNEQFF. The chain is built from TRBV5-6 and TRBJ2-1; TRBD1 is a possible D gene (6 bases). Germline CDR1 SGHDT, CDR2 YYEEEE. Trimming took off 4 bases at V and 3 bases at J, with 14 bases between the two ends. The CDR3 covers 15 residues.